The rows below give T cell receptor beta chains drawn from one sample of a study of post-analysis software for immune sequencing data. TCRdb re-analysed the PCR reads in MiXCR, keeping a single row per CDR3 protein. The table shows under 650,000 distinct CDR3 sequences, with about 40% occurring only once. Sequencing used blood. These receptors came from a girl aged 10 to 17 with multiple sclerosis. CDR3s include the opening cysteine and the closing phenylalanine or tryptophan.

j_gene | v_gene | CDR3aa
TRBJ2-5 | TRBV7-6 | CASSLEADQETQYF
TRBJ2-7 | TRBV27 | CASSLKSGASSYEQYF
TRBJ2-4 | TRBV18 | CASSPENIQYF
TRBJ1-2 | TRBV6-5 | CASSYITRVGGGYTF
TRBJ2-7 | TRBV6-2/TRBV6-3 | CASSRFGTSDYEQYF
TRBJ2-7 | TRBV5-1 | CASSLAGIHGEQYF
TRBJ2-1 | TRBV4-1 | CASSQAGGRWKEQFF
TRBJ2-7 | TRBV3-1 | CASSRNVRGRGSYEQYF
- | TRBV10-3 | CAISESPGTLVETQYF
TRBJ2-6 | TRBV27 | CASSLKHTGANVLTF
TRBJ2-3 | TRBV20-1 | CSAMSRGRTDTQYF
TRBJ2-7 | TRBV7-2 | CASSSQRATYEQYF
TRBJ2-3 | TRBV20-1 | CSASGGDTQYF